The following is a T cell receptor (beta chain) sequence with its context. This clonotype was recorded at least ten times. It lacks a known antigen. No base-level quality is on record; no much larger clone is a single base apart. The data were taken from a study of identical twins (dated by TCRdb to the mid-2010s). As for the study more broadly: To test whether fetal clonotypes persist, the study used deep sequencing on TCR alpha and beta repertoires from monozygotic twins, unrelated adults of various ages, and cord blood. To rule out contamination, replicate twin experiments were performed at different times with different library preparation protocols. General findings and caveats noted by the study authors: The excess sharing between twins in beta out-of-frame sequences was weaker because fewer shared sequences reduced the signal-to-noise ratio. Compared with coincidental sharing between unrelated individuals, out-of-frame TCR alpha sequences shared between twins showed an excess of sequences with low generation probability. Invariant T cells such as MAIT and iNKT could partly confound zero-insertion analyses, though diverse VJ usage argued against this for most clonotypes. Fewer insertions were carried by abundant cord blood beta clonotypes; a weaker similar trend was observed in young adult naive repertoires, while no such trend was observed in memory repertoires. In monozygotic twins, out-of-frame TCR alpha sharing was systematically underestimated by recombination models, although the models agreed with sharing between unrelated individuals. Because the same donors could not be followed over many years, the conclusions relied on cross-sectional statistical analysis.

Every donor was a healthy Caucasian. The twin cohort comprised three pairs of female monozygotic twins, all aged roughly 18 to 29 years. Peripheral blood mononuclear cells were the source from which RNA for the TCR libraries was isolated. The germline V gene (reference sequence) provides CDR1 DFQATT and CDR2 SNEGSKA. There are 15 amino acids in the CDR3, from cysteine to phenylalanine inclusive. CDR3 DNA is the only sequence kept; it has 45 bases, read in frame from the first base. Relative to germline, V is 6 bases shorter and J is 7 bases shorter, with 25 bases between their ends. Preparation of the library involved 5' RACE. Sequencing used an Illumina HiSeq 2000. Template switching added a universal primer binding site, and the final cDNA carried a unique molecular identifier that allowed TCR cDNA molecules to be counted accurately. Specific primers in the conserved constant-segment region were used to synthesize first-strand cDNA for TCR alpha and beta chains. To control for contamination, every cDNA library carried two barcodes: a SMART-Mk sample barcode plus Illumina barcodes. TruSeq adapter sequences and Illumina sample barcodes were added in two successive PCR steps. The TCR alpha and beta cDNA libraries were sequenced on the Illumina HiSeq platform using custom primers. On the authors' methods: MiGEC was used to process raw reads and extract unique molecular identifiers, and MiXCR was used to find CDR3 positions. Recombination models were inferred per individual with the repgenHMM and IGoR tools using an EM algorithm. The analysis of shared clonotypes was done with the tcR package in R, with sharing normalized by the product of cloneset sizes. To study raw recombination free of thymic and clonal selection effects, out-of-frame nonproductive sequences were analyzed. Through fastp at Q25 and MiXCR, TCRdb rebuilt clones from the public reads, retaining in-frame beta chains. Each entry is one CDR3 protein sequence, shown with its most common DNA and genes. These V and J calls are TCRdb output, not the study's own analysis. Across this sample there are some 560,000 distinct CDR3 sequences, with over 8.5% seen only once. Clones ranked in the top ten supply around 3.2% of the sample.

A further study also used this sample, focusing on yellow fever vaccine responses in identical twins. As described in the second report: The T cell response to vaccination in identical twins was reported by the authors to appear partly convergent and partly personalized. In identical twins, the study followed T cell clones that responded to the vaccine with precision.

The source is a young woman in good health. What was sequenced was PBMCs. Here the chain combines TRBV20-1 and TRBJ2-7, with TRBD1 tentatively as D gene (6 bases match). For the CDR3, the sequence is CSALPGGALRREQYF. The sequenced DNA: TGCAGTGCGCTACCTGGGGGCGCCCTACGACGGGAGCAGTACTTC.